This passage covers 3 T cell receptor beta chains from one sample sequenced in a study of blood T cell dynamics during melanoma immunotherapy. Some clones are missing from TCRdb's copy, which holds only in-frame ones; the method was immunoSEQ multiplex PCR. Of roughly 7,000 clones listed, about 85% were seen once; the top ten hold 33%. Time point here: week 3, after first cycle of checkpoint inhibitor. The sample in question was blood, obtained from a patient treated with checkpoint blockade. The receptors were sampled from a human donor with melanoma. Some clones in this sample may be carry-over from other donors' samples.

The V and J genes are TRBV5-6 and TRBJ1-5; D perhaps matches TRBD1 (5 bases). Germline V gene lookup returns CDR1 SGHDT and CDR2 YYEEEE. CDR3 length: 14 residues. V was trimmed by 2 bases and J by 5 bases, leaving 11 bases between them. The CDR3 reads CASSLRGLHQPQHF. CDR3 sequence (DNA): TGTGCCAGCAGCTTACGGGGACTCCATCAGCCCCAGCATTTT.

The chain uses TRBV11-2 and TRBJ2-7, with a weak D call TRBD2 (6 bases). The CDR3 is 14 residues long. The V gene lost 1 base and the J gene lost 2 bases, with 9 bases spanning the gap. Germline V gene data show CDR1 as SGHAT and CDR2 as FQNNGV. DNA for the CDR3: TGTGCCAGCAGCTTAGGGGGAGGCCCCTACGAGCAGTACTTC. Encoded protein: CASSLGGGPYEQYF.

CDR3 in DNA: TGTGCCAGCAGCTGGAGTAACTATGGCTACACCTTC. The encoded protein is CASSWSNYGYTF. The chain employs TRBV7-9 and TRBJ1-2, with no clear D. From germline, CDR1 is SEHNR and CDR2 FQNEAQ (reference sequence). The CDR3 is 12 residues long. V lost 4 bases and J 1 base, leaving 4 bases between the germline ends.